Included here is one T cell receptor (beta chain) sequence, with context. Its antigen is not yet known. No qualities accompany the bases; no much larger clone lies one base away. The cohort consisted of 600 to 750 healthy bone marrow donors. All cohort members were sampled while nominally healthy, although unrecorded immune exposures were likely present. The donor was CMV seronegative and belonged to the group of 350 to 400 seronegative cohort members. A peripheral blood sample was collected from each donor, and TCR beta sequencing was performed on peripheral blood mononuclear cells. Genomic DNA extraction from the blood cell samples was performed with the Qiagen DNeasy Blood Extraction Kit. This entry is derived from a study of cytomegalovirus exposure and HLA in healthy donors (dated by TCRdb to the late 2010s). At the level of the whole study: An earlier analysis of approximately 590 of the donors reported roughly 300 Gb of sequence data and approximately 110 million unique TCR beta sequences from roughly 200 million T cells. An early release that covered about 640 HLA-typed donors contained approximately 320 gigabases of sequencing data and 85 million to 100 million unique TCR sequences. Among the approximately 420 genotyped donors, around 81% belonged to the genetic ancestry cluster associated with self-reported Caucasian donors. The study aimed to test whether cataloging public T cell receptors could reveal signatures of past pathogen exposure. The T cell repertoires of 700 or so subjects were profiled by immunosequencing and related to cytomegalovirus serostatus. In addition to the first cohort of 650 to 750 subjects, a separate validation cohort of approximately 130 different subjects was used. To predict cytomegalovirus infection status, the study brought together high-throughput TCR immunosequencing, statistical association of individual TCRs with disease status, and machine learning. In a later analysis, previously published TCR beta repertoires from more than 500 donors were re-analyzed and high-resolution HLA genotyping was added so that TCR occurrence patterns could be studied. In the later analysis, no new phenotypic data were used to find candidate immune exposures; instead, reliance was placed on TCR beta sequences and their occurrence across donors. An earlier analysis of around 540 of the donors applied high-throughput TCR beta sequencing to assess whether each TCR beta V gene segment acted as functional or pseudogenic. Alongside the repertoire data, information on donor age, sex, ethnicity and CMV serostatus was compiled. Genome-wide SNP genotypes for about 60% of the roughly 670 donors were used in a later genetic analysis, which treated that subset as a discovery cohort. All discovery cohort repertoires had been generated using a single sequencing platform. Class I and class II HLA loci were covered by the typing at four-digit resolution. Typing coverage varied by locus: about 620-640 donors for A, B, C, DRB1 and DQB1; some 520 for DQA1; around 570 for DPA1; fewer than 480 for DPB1. Because of strong linkage in the cohort, five DR-DQ haplotypes were treated as single units for association and clustering. On average, roughly 200,000 unique TCR beta nucleotide sequences were sequenced per donor among roughly 430 genotyped donors of the cohort, with 15% to 20% of those sequences being non-productive.

General study outcomes and caveats: Most TCR sequences were observed very rarely across donors, whereas some public TCRs were present in many individuals. This cohort had only TCR beta chains sequenced, and the lack of alpha or paired-chain data limited which features could be detected. In an earlier analysis of approximately 590 of the donors, most TCR beta V segments appeared in productive rearrangements about 90% or about 30% of the time, broadly matching IMGT annotations. According to a later analysis, most CMV-associated TCR beta chains appeared to be HLA-restricted, and the HLA associations seemed to be driven largely by CMV exposure. A further reported finding was that TCR beta sequences accurately predicted the HLA-A and HLA-B alleles for most subjects in the first cohort. In vitro tests confirmed that a few of the cytomegalovirus-associated TCR beta chains recognize cytomegalovirus antigens. In a later analysis, HLA-associated TCR beta chains were found to be more clonally expanded and to have lower generation probabilities than equally common non-associated chains. In a later genetic analysis, a missense DCLRE1C variant was associated with V-gene and J-gene trimming of TCR beta chains, and the association was replicated in an independent cohort. Roughly uniform sequencing depth across donors was assumed in presence/absence analyses, although this assumption may not hold. The classifier was reported to diagnose cytomegalovirus status with high specificity and sensitivity in both the original and validation cohorts. When HLA alleles, especially DR and DQ, strongly co-occurred, attributing TCR associations to individual alleles was difficult. For the cohort, immune exposure information was limited to CMV serostatus. The study gave a list of roughly 150 TCR beta chains associated with cytomegalovirus. Several of the top co-occurrence clusters appeared to be linked to parvovirus B19, influenza, CMV and Epstein-Barr virus, according to a later analysis. The sequencing pipeline was judged likely to have produced a cluster of highly shared sequence variants as a technical artifact. At a false discovery rate of 0.05, a later analysis linked 16,000 or so TCR beta sequences to specific HLA alleles. Because counts were too low, about 18 rarely observed V segments, including chromosome 9 orphons, were excluded from the earlier analysis of 500 to 700 of the donors. Because HLA typing was unavailable for some donors at each locus, only the typed subset was used in association tests. In a later analysis, TCR association rates were found to vary across HLA loci, with the most associated TCRs seen for DRB1 alleles and the fewest for HLA-C alleles. In a later genetic analysis, fewer N-insertions in productive TCRs were reported among donors in an Asian-associated ancestry cluster than the approximately 710-donor mean. It was suggested by the authors that the approach could potentially be generalized to other disease states and immunological phenotypes. Correlated functional status among segregating V segments might be attributable to linkage disequilibrium, but an unknown experimental factor could not be ruled out.

The protocol used for the library was the immunoSEQ multiplex PCR assay. The multiplex PCR relied on a mix of 60 forward primers for TCR Vbeta segments and 13 reverse primers for TCR Jbeta segments. A multiplex PCR assay on genomic DNA amplified the CDR3 region of rearranged TCR beta genes. Amplified TCR beta libraries were sequenced as 87-base-pair reads on the Illumina HiSeq System. The original pipeline was this. A later analysis counted 75 million to 100 million unique TCR beta chains across the 550 to 700 repertoires, and roughly 9.9 million of these chains were shared by at least two donors. Raw reads were error-corrected and collapsed into unique sequences with a nearest-neighbor algorithm that merged closely related sequences to remove PCR and sequencing errors. To assign V, D and J gene segments, CDR3 sequences were aligned to IMGT reference sequences. For a sequence to be retained, at least a six-nucleotide match to both a V gene segment and a J gene segment was required. A rearrangement counted as productive if the CDR3 had no stop codons and remained in frame with V and J, and every other rearrangement counted as non-productive. Following IMGT convention, CDR3 was defined as the stretch from the second conserved V-encoded cysteine up to the conserved J-encoded phenylalanine. The earlier analysis of 550 to 650 of the donors excluded any sequence lacking an unambiguous match to a single V gene segment. In an earlier analysis of almost 600 of the donors, a V segment was called functional when productive rearrangements were above 56.7%, and segregating when the standard deviation between donors exceeded 5%. A statistical classification framework was built to diagnose cytomegalovirus status from the catalog of TCR beta chain sequences. In a later analysis, V and J genes were assigned by comparing TCR nucleotide sequences against IMGT/GENE-DB human TR gene sequences. In a later analysis, CDR3 sequences and most-parsimonious VDJ recombination scenarios were assigned using the TCRdist pipeline. In a later analysis, each TCR beta chain was defined by its CDR3 amino acid sequence together with its V-gene family, and reads without a unique V-gene family were excluded. To address suspected cross-contamination and a sequencing artifact, a later analysis removed roughly 580 highly shared, low-generation-probability nucleotide sequences. In a later analysis, a clonal expansion index for each public chain was calculated from normalized within-repertoire ranks of inferred template counts. A later analysis computed generation probabilities with a VDJ recombination model fitted to out-of-frame rearrangements, and checked the results against IGoR. In a later analysis, TCR-TCR, TCR-HLA and TCR-CMV co-occurrence was scored with hypergeometric tests, and a repertoire-size bias correction was applied to TCR pairs. False discovery rates were estimated in a later analysis by permuting HLA or CMV assignments 20 times. In a later analysis, co-occurring TCRs were grouped using DBSCAN, and TCRdist sequence similarity was added for clustering within HLA-allele-positive subsets. Repertoires with fewer than 30,000 or more than 120,000 public chains, plus five repertoires with anomalous nucleotide sharing, were excluded from co-occurrence clustering. TCRdb carries this immuneACCESS record with in-frame sequences only. Its versions omit some clonotypes, under half of them owing to an unresolved V gene in the studies checked, with the rest unexplained. The V and J calls and clone size were taken over from that table, and D and trimming were inferred from the DNA. For this sample the table gives about 130,000 clones, of which about 74% were detected only once. Together, the top ten hold roughly 7% of the sample.

The clonotype comes from a male donor in good health and CMV-seronegative. The specimen sequenced was PBMCs.

The CDR3: CASSTGTGGEDTQYF. The nucleotides read TGTGCCAGCAGCACGGGGACAGGGGGCGAGGATACGCAGTATTTT. The rearranged segments are TRBV5-4 and TRBJ2-3, and 12 bases in between align with TRBD1. The germline V gene (reference sequence) provides CDR1 SGHNT and CDR2 YYREEE. The cysteine opens and the phenylalanine closes a CDR3 of 15 amino acids. The read is trimmed to its CDR3 DNA, 45 bases read in frame from base 1. At the junction V is shortened by 4 bases and J by 6 bases; bases outside the gene matches: 6.